These T cell receptor beta chains were read from a single sample in a study of radiotherapy plus CTLA-4 blockade in lung cancer. Clones were sequenced by immunoSEQ multiplex PCR, and TCRdb holds only the in-frame ones, with some missing. The sample lists 100,000 or so clones, around 83% seen once, with roughly 25% in the top ten. Sequencing used peripheral blood, obtained from a patient treated with radiotherapy plus ipilimumab. The origin of the receptors is a human donor with non-small cell lung cancer that progressed on radiotherapy plus ipilimumab. Both conserved end residues are part of each CDR3. A D gene is named only where the DNA matches it firmly. Clone size appears in some rows only: once, few, many, or a class for an expanded clone.

-	-	TRBV5-5	TRBJ1-5	CASSTDKARNQPQHF	TGTGCCAGCAGCACTGATAAAGCCCGCAATCAGCCCCAGCATTTT
-	-	TRBV28	TRBJ2-2	CATAGAGEGTGELFF	TGTGCCACCGCGGGGGCGGGAGAGGGCACCGGGGAGCTGTTTTTT
TRBD2	once	TRBV7-2	TRBJ2-3	CASSTGTSSTDTQYF	TGTGCCAGCAGCACCGGGACTAGCAGTACAGATACGCAGTATTTT
-	-	TRBV28	TRBJ1-4	CASSLSPPRNEKLFF	TGTGCCAGCAGTTTAAGCCCCCCGAGGAATGAAAAACTGTTTTTT
-	-	TRBV27	TRBJ2-6	CASSGAAPHSGANVLTF	TGTGCCAGCTCTGGGGCAGCCCCTCACTCTGGGGCCAACGTCCTGACTTTC
-	-	TRBV5-6	TRBJ1-2	CASSLGRLLGIYGYTF	TGTGCCAGCAGCTTGGGTCGCTTGTTGGGTATTTATGGCTACACCTTC
TRBD1	-	TRBV19	TRBJ2-5	CASSLRTGQETQYF	TGTGCCAGTAGTTTACGGACAGGCCAAGAGACCCAGTACTTC
-	-	TRBV27	TRBJ1-5	CASRMDGNGWDQPQHF	TGTGCCAGCAGGATGGATGGGAACGGATGGGATCAGCCCCAGCATTTT
TRBD1	-	TRBV12-5	TRBJ2-2	CASGLGYQQGANTGELFF	TGTGCTAGTGGTTTGGGATACCAACAGGGGGCGAACACCGGGGAGCTGTTTTTT
-	-	TRBV9	TRBJ2-1	CASSVGVGLHNEQFF	TGTGCCAGCAGCGTAGGGGTGGGGCTACACAATGAGCAGTTCTTC
TRBD2	-	TRBV11-2	TRBJ2-1	CASSPRTSGSNNEQFF	TGTGCCAGCAGCCCCCGGACTAGCGGGAGCAACAATGAGCAGTTCTTC
-	-	TRBV10-2	TRBJ1-6	CASSEQGRGSPLHF	TGCGCCAGCAGTGAACAGGGAAGGGGTTCACCCCTCCACTTT